The subject of this entry is one T cell receptor (beta chain). Its binding antigen is unknown. No qualities accompany the bases; no much larger clone lies one base away. In total, more than 500 healthy bone marrow donors made up the cohort. Cohort members were all nominally healthy when sampled, although unrecorded immune exposures were likely present. The donor was CMV seropositive and was included in the group of 300 or so seropositive cohort members. Every donor gave a peripheral blood sample, and the peripheral blood mononuclear cells from that sample were used for TCR beta sequencing. The Qiagen DNeasy Blood Extraction Kit was used to extract genomic DNA from the blood cell samples. Sequences SGHAT (CDR1) and FQNNGV (CDR2) are obtained from the germline V gene. V was cut back by 6 bases and J by 2 bases, leaving a gap of 13 bases between them. The CDR3 contains 14 residues, cysteine and phenylalanine counted. Only the CDR3 part of the read is kept: 42 bases, read in frame from the first base.

Library preparation was by the immunoSEQ multiplex PCR assay. For the multiplex PCR, a mixture combining 60 forward primers for TCR Vbeta segments and 13 reverse primers for TCR Jbeta segments was used. A multiplex PCR assay on genomic DNA amplified the CDR3 region of rearranged TCR beta genes. The amplified TCR beta libraries were sequenced on the Illumina HiSeq System as 87-base-pair reads. The study's processing was this. In a later analysis, 77 million or so unique TCR beta chains were counted across the 500 to 700 repertoires, and around 10 million of these chains were shared by at least two donors. A nearest-neighbor algorithm error-corrected the raw reads and collapsed the reads into unique sequences, merging closely related sequences to remove PCR and sequencing errors. To assign V, D and J gene segments, CDR3 sequences were aligned to IMGT reference sequences. For a sequence to be retained, a match of at least six nucleotides was required to both a V gene segment and a J gene segment. A rearrangement was called productive if the CDR3 had no stop codons and remained in frame with V and J, and every other rearrangement was called non-productive. Following IMGT convention, CDR3 was defined as the stretch from the second conserved V-encoded cysteine to the conserved J-encoded phenylalanine. The earlier analysis of 500 to 600 of the donors excluded sequences that lacked an unambiguous match to a single V gene segment. An earlier analysis of roughly 590 of the donors called V segments functional above 56.7% productive rearrangements and segregating when the between-donor standard deviation exceeded 5%. A statistical classification framework was developed to diagnose cytomegalovirus status using the catalog of TCR beta chain sequences. V and J gene assignment, in a later analysis, came from comparing TCR nucleotide sequences with IMGT/GENE-DB human TR gene sequences. A later analysis assigned CDR3 sequences and most-parsimonious VDJ recombination scenarios with the TCRdist pipeline. In a later analysis, each TCR beta chain was defined by its CDR3 amino acid sequence together with its V-gene family, and reads lacking a unique V-gene family were excluded. To address suspected cross-contamination and a sequencing artifact, a later analysis removed roughly 640 highly shared, low-generation-probability nucleotide sequences. In a later analysis, a clonal expansion index was calculated for each public chain from normalized within-repertoire ranks of inferred template counts. Generation probabilities in a later analysis came from a VDJ recombination model fitted to out-of-frame rearrangements, and those results were checked against IGoR. In a later analysis, hypergeometric tests were used to score TCR-TCR, TCR-HLA and TCR-CMV co-occurrence, with a repertoire-size bias correction applied to TCR pairs. In a later analysis, false discovery rates were estimated by permuting HLA or CMV assignments 20 times. In a later analysis, co-occurring TCRs were grouped using DBSCAN, and TCRdist sequence similarity was added for clustering within HLA-allele-positive subsets. Repertoires with fewer than 30,000 or more than 120,000 public chains, plus five repertoires with anomalous nucleotide sharing, were excluded from co-occurrence clustering. This is the immuneACCESS table as TCRdb keeps it, with only in-frame sequences that have V and J called. A part of the clones is gone; compared with another copy, unresolved V genes explain less than half, and the rest is unexplained. V and J calls and clone size follow that table, whereas D and trimming were derived from the DNA. The table for this sample lists around 190,000 clones; 9.5% of them were counted only once. The leading ten clones occupy 1% to 1.5% of the sample.

The sample comes from a study of cytomegalovirus exposure and HLA in healthy donors (dated by TCRdb to the late 2010s). With regard to the full study: An earlier analysis of several hundred of the donors reported 250 to 300 Gb of sequence data and 117 million unique TCR beta sequences from some 180 million T cells. Roughly 310 gigabases of sequencing data and approximately 93 million unique TCR sequences were included in an early release covering 550 to 800 HLA-typed donors. Among the roughly 390 genotyped donors, about 85% belonged to the genetic ancestry cluster associated with self-reported Caucasian donors. The aim of the study was to test whether cataloging public T cell receptors could identify signatures of past pathogen exposure. The study used immunosequencing to profile the T cell repertoires of around 600 subjects and linked those repertoires to cytomegalovirus serostatus. Besides the first cohort of approximately 670 subjects, a separate validation cohort made up of over 100 different subjects was used. To predict cytomegalovirus infection status, the study brought together high-throughput TCR immunosequencing, statistical association of individual TCRs with disease status, and machine learning. A later analysis re-analyzed previously published TCR beta repertoires from 666 donors and added high-resolution HLA genotyping to study TCR occurrence patterns. The later analysis used no new phenotypic data to find candidate immune exposures, relying instead on TCR beta sequences and their occurrence across donors. In an earlier analysis of 587 of the donors, high-throughput TCR beta sequencing was used to judge whether each TCR beta V gene segment behaved as functional or pseudogenic. Alongside the repertoire data, information on donor age, sex, ethnicity and CMV serostatus was compiled. Genome-wide SNP genotypes for about three fifths of the roughly 670 donors were used in a later genetic analysis, which treated that subset as a discovery cohort. Every discovery cohort repertoire had been produced on one sequencing platform. Both class I and class II loci were covered by HLA typing, at four-digit resolution. Typing coverage varied by locus: roughly 620-630 donors for A, B, C, DRB1 and DQB1; around 560 for DQA1; 606 for DPA1; some 470 for DPB1. Because of strong linkage in the cohort, a handful of DR-DQ haplotypes were treated as single units for association and clustering. Among 300 to 500 genotyped donors of the cohort, an average of roughly 230,000 unique TCR beta nucleotide sequences was sequenced per donor, of which about 20% were non-productive. The research as a whole found: The authors suggested that the approach could potentially be extended to other disease states and immunological phenotypes. Sequencing depth was assumed to be roughly uniform across donors in the presence/absence analyses, though that assumption may not hold. CMV serostatus was the only immune exposure information available for the cohort. While some public TCRs were present in many individuals, most TCR sequences turned up only very rarely across donors. In vitro tests confirmed that three of the cytomegalovirus-associated TCR beta chains recognize cytomegalovirus antigens. Correlated functional status among segregating V segments might reflect linkage disequilibrium, but an unknown experimental factor could not be ruled out. Specific HLA alleles were associated with roughly 16,000 TCR beta sequences at a false discovery rate of 0.05 in a later analysis. An association between a missense DCLRE1C variant and V-gene and J-gene trimming of TCR beta chains was found in a later genetic analysis and replicated in an independent cohort. A later genetic analysis reported fewer N-insertions in productive TCRs among donors in an Asian-associated ancestry cluster than the roughly 690-donor mean. In a later analysis, most CMV-associated TCR beta chains were found to appear HLA-restricted, with HLA associations seemingly driven largely by CMV exposure. The classifier was reported to diagnose cytomegalovirus status with high specificity and sensitivity in both the original and validation cohorts. A group of highly shared sequence variants was considered likely to be a technical artifact of the sequencing pipeline. When HLA alleles, especially DR and DQ, strongly co-occurred, TCR associations were difficult to assign to individual alleles. Because some donors lacked HLA typing at each locus, the association tests relied only on the typed subset. A further reported finding was that TCR beta sequences accurately predicted the HLA-A and HLA-B alleles for most subjects in the first cohort. Because counts were too low, about 18 rarely observed V segments, including chromosome 9 orphons, were excluded from the earlier analysis of 587 of the donors. In a later analysis, HLA-associated TCR beta chains were found to be more clonally expanded and to have lower generation probabilities than equally common non-associated chains. This cohort had only TCR beta chains sequenced, and the lack of alpha or paired-chain data limited which features could be detected. According to a later analysis, parvovirus B19, influenza, CMV and Epstein-Barr virus appeared linked to several top co-occurrence clusters. Because the 87-base-pair reads could not distinguish some IMGT-functional V segments, including TRBV6-2 and TRBV6-3, those segments were excluded. A total of 164 TCR beta chains were listed by the study as associated with cytomegalovirus. In an earlier analysis of about 600 of the donors, most TCR beta V segments appeared in productive rearrangements about 87% or about 30% of the time, broadly matching IMGT annotations. In a later analysis, TCR association rates were found to vary across HLA loci, with the most associated TCRs seen for DRB1 alleles and the fewest for HLA-C alleles.

The V and J segments used are TRBV11-2 and TRBJ1-1; the D gene lacks a confident call. This TCR was sampled from a woman aged 25 to 45 in good health and CMV-seropositive. The sequencing input was PBMCs. Here the CDR3 is given as CASRFSTANTEAFF. The DNA reads TGTGCCAGCAGATTCTCAACAGCCAACACTGAAGCTTTCTTT.